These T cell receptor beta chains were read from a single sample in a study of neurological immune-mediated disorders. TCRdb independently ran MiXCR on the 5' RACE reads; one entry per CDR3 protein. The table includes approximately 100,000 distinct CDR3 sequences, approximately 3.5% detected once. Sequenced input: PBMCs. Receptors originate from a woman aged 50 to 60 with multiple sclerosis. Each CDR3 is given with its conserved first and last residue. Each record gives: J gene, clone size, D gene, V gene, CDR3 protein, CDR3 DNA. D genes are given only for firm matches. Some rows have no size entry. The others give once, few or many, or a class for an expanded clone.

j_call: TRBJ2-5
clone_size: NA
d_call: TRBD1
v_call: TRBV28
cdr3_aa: CASTNPGQGAETQYF
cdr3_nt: TGTGCCAGCACTAACCCGGGACAGGGTGCTGAGACCCAGTACTTC

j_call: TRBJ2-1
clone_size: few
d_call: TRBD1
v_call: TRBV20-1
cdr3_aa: CSAPRGTGLIEQFF
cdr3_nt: TGCAGTGCCCCGAGGGGGACAGGGTTGATTGAGCAGTTCTTC

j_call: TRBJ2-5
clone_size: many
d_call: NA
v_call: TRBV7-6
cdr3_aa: CASSLSSQETQYF
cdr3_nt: TGTGCCAGCAGCTTAAGTAGTCAAGAGACCCAGTACTTC

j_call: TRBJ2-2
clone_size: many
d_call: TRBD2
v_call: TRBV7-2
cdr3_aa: CASSLAGLARAGELFF
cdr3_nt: TGTGCCAGCAGCTTAGCGGGACTAGCCAGGGCCGGGGAGCTGTTTTTT

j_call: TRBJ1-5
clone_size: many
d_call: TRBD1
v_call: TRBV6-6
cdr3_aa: CASSSPGQGYNQPQHF
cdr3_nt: TGTGCCAGCAGTTCCCCGGGACAGGGGTACAATCAGCCCCAGCATTTT

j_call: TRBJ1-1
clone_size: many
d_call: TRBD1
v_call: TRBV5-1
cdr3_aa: CASSLEAGGAFF
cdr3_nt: TGCGCCAGCAGCTTGGAGGCAGGGGGAGCTTTCTTT

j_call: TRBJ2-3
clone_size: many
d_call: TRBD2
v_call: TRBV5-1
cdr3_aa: CASRPGGLATDTQYF
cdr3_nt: TGCGCCAGCAGACCCGGGGGACTAGCTACAGATACGCAGTATTTT

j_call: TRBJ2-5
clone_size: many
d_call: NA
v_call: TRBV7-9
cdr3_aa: CASSLALQGRETQYF
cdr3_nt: TGTGCCAGCAGCTTAGCGCTTCAGGGGCGAGAGACCCAGTACTTC

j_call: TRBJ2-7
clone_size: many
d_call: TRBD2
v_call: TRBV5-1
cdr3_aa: CASSLSGDSYEQYF
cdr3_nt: TGCGCCAGCAGCTTAAGCGGGGACTCCTACGAGCAGTACTTC

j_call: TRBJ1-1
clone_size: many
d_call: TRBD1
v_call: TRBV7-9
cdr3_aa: CASSLGDSNPMNTEAFF
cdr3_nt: TGTGCCAGCAGCTTAGGGGACAGCAACCCGATGAACACTGAAGCTTTCTTT

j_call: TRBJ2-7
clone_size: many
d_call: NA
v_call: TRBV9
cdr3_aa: CASSVGTGPYEQYF
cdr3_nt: TGTGCCAGCAGCGTAGGAACTGGCCCCTACGAGCAGTACTTC

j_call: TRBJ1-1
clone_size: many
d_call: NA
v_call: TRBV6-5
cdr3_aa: CASRIQEGNTEAFF
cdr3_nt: TGTGCCAGCAGAATACAAGAGGGGAACACTGAAGCTTTCTTT

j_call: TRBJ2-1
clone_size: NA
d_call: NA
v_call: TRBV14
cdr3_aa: CASKLTPGASEQFF
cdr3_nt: TGTGCCAGCAAATTGACTCCTGGGGCCAGTGAGCAGTTCTTC

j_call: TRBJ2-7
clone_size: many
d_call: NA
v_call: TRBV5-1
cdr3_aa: CASSLTGNYEQYF
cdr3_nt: TGCGCCAGCAGCTTGACAGGAAACTACGAGCAGTACTTC

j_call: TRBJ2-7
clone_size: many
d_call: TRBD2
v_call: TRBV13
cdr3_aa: CASSLRTSGGARSYEQYF
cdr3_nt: TGTGCCAGCAGCTTACGGACTAGCGGGGGGGCCCGGTCCTACGAGCAGTACTTC

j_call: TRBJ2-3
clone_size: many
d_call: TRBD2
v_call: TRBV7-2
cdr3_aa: CASSSGGSGDTQYF
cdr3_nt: TGTGCCAGCAGCTCGGGGGGTAGCGGGGATACGCAGTATTTT

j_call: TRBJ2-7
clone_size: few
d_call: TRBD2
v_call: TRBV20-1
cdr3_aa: CSARDPSIAGGRDEQYF
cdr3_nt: TGCAGTGCTAGAGATCCGTCGATAGCGGGGGGGAGGGACGAGCAGTACTTC

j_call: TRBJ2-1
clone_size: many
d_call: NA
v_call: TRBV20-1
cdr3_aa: CSARLTYNEQFF
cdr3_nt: TGCAGTGCTAGATTGACTTACAATGAGCAGTTCTTC

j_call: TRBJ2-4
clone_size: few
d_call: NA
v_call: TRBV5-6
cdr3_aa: CASSLAREAKNIQYF
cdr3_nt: TGTGCCAGCAGCTTGGCCAGGGAAGCCAAAAACATTCAGTACTTC

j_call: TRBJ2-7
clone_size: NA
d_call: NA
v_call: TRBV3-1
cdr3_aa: CASNHTGYEQYF
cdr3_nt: TGTGCCAGCAACCACACAGGGTACGAGCAGTACTTC

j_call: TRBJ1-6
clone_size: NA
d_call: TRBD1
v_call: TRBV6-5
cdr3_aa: CASSYSTGTGGSTLNF
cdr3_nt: TGTGCCAGCAGTTACTCGACCGGGACAGGGGGCTCAACCCTCAACTTT

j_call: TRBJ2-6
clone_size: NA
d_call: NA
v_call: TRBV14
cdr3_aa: CASSRASGANVLTF
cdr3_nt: TGTGCCAGCAGCCGGGCCTCTGGGGCCAACGTCCTGACTTTC

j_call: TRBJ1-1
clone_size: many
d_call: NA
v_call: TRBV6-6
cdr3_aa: CASRPERNTEAFF
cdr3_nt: TGTGCCAGCAGGCCTGAACGGAACACTGAAGCTTTCTTT

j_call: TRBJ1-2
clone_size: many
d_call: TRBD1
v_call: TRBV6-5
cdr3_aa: CASSTNGQGHYGYTF
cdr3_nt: TGTGCCAGCAGTACAAATGGACAGGGGCACTATGGCTACACCTTC

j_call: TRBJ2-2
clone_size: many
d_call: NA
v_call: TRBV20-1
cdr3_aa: CSATPGANAGELFF
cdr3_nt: TGCAGTGCCACCCCCGGGGCAAACGCCGGGGAGCTGTTTTTT

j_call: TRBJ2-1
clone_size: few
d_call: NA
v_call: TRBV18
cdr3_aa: CASSPLSYNEQFF
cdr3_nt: TGTGCCAGCTCACCCCTCAGTTACAATGAGCAGTTCTTC

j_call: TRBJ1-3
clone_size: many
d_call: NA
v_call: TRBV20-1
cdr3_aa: CSARWDQGVSGNTIYF
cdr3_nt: TGCAGTGCTAGATGGGATCAGGGTGTCTCTGGAAACACCATATATTTT

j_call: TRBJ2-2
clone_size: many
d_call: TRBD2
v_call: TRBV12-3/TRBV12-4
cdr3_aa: CASSFLVAGGRTGELFF
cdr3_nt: TGTGCCAGCAGTTTTTTGGTGGCGGGGGGGCGCACCGGGGAGCTGTTTTTT

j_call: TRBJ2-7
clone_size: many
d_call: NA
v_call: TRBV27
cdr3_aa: CASWSRGGLGEQYF
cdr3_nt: TGTGCCAGCTGGTCGCGCGGGGGCTTGGGGGAGCAGTACTTC